The 9 T cell receptor beta chains in this list originate from one sample, sequenced in a study of blood T cell repertoires in COVID-19. Clones were sequenced by immunoSEQ multiplex PCR, and TCRdb holds only the in-frame ones, with some missing. The sample gives about 190,000 clones, roughly 83% of which show up once; roughly 3.2% is in the top ten. The material sequenced was PBMCs or T cells enriched from blood (not recorded which). The receptors come from a woman in her 30s who had recovered from COVID-19.

The V and J genes are TRBV6-5 and TRBJ2-7; D possibly corresponds to TRBD1 (5 bases). The CDR3 loop spans 12 amino acids. Germline-derived CDR1 and CDR2 are MNHEY and SVGAGI. The ends were cut back, 2 bases at V and 7 bases at J, with 9 bases in the middle. CDR3 in amino acids: CASSYRGLEQYF. In DNA, the CDR3 is TGTGCCAGCAGTTACAGGGGTTTGGAGCAGTACTTC.

The chain links TRBV12-3 or TRBV12-4 to TRBJ1-2; D remains ambiguous. The CDR3 totals 13 residues. V lost 5 bases, J lost 1 base, and 8 bases lay in between. The DNA of the CDR3 is TGTGCCAGCAGTCTCGACAATAACTATGGCTACACCTTC. This gives the protein CASSLDNNYGYTF.

DNA of the CDR3: TGTGCCAGTAGTTTCACTAGCGCGACCTACGAGCAGTACTTC. Its translation is CASSFTSATYEQYF. The V and J genes are TRBV19 and TRBJ2-7; TRBD2 matches 7 bases. The CDR3 runs 14 residues. Germline trimming cut 5 bases from V and 2 bases from J; bases unmatched to any gene: 6. Germline V CDR1 and CDR2: LNHDA, SQIVND (reference sequence).

This sequence joins TRBV4-1 and TRBJ1-4, with D hard to call. The CDR3 is 15 amino acids. Germline V gives CDR1 MGHRA, CDR2 YSYEKL. Trimming cost V 1 base and J 0 bases, with 6 bases left between them. In DNA, the CDR3 is TGCGCCAGCAGCCAAGTCGGAGCAACTAATGAAAAACTGTTTTTT. Translated, it gives CASSQVGATNEKLFF.

The chain employs TRBV5-8 and TRBJ1-4; 7 bases are a match to TRBD1. After removal of 4 bases from V and 6 bases from J, the junction contained 9 bases not matched to a gene. The CDR3 is made up of 15 amino acids. Germline-derived CDR1 and CDR2 are SGHTS and YDEGEE. The CDR3 is CASSPDRVGYEKLFF. CDR3 DNA: TGTGCCAGCAGCCCCGACAGGGTTGGGTATGAAAAACTGTTTTTT.

V gene TRBV27 combines with J gene TRBJ2-5; 9 nucleotides align to TRBD2. Per the germline V gene, CDR1 is MNHEY and CDR2 is SMNVEV (reference sequence). This CDR3 contains 15 residues. The J segment lost 6 bases and the V segment lost 8 bases, leaving 13 bases of the junction unmatched. The CDR3 loop is CASQGAAGGEKTQYF. For the CDR3, the DNA is TGTGCCAGCCAAGGGGCAGCGGGGGGTGAAAAGACCCAGTACTTC.

The chain uses TRBV28 and TRBJ1-2; 8 positions agree with TRBD1. Germline-derived CDR1 and CDR2 are MDHEN and SYDVKM. This CDR3 spans 18 amino acids. The trim removed 6 bases at V and 4 bases at J, leaving 19 bases unmatched. The CDR3 loop is CASSPPGRGLNLRYGYTF. CDR3 coding DNA: TGTGCCAGCAGCCCCCCTGGCAGGGGGCTAAACCTTCGCTATGGCTACACCTTC.

The chain carries TRBV7-2 and TRBJ1-1; D may be TRBD1 (5 bases). This CDR3 has 13 residues. Germline CDR1 reads SGHTA; CDR2 reads FQGNSA. V lost 5 bases to trimming and J lost 4 bases, with 11 bases between them. The CDR3 DNA reads TGTGCCAGCAGCGTCAGGGAAATCACTGAAGCTTTCTTT. Its protein product is CASSVREITEAFF.

V and J are TRBV7-2 and TRBJ2-7; no clear D. The CDR3 loop spans 13 amino acids. V lost 2 bases to trimming and J lost 6 bases, with 11 bases between them. The germline V gene encodes CDR1 SGHTA and CDR2 FQGNSA. The CDR3 nucleotides read TGTGCCAGCAGCTTAAATCTGGCGGTCGAGCAGTACTTC. Its protein is CASSLNLAVEQYF.